A selection of T cell receptor beta chains follows, all from one sample in a study of early T cells in non-severe SARS-CoV-2 infection. TCRdb reanalysed the 5' RACE reads using MiXCR and keeps one entry per CDR3 protein. The sample shows tens of thousands of distinct CDR3 sequences, more than 10% of them seen only once. Material: whole blood. All receptors derive from an adult who was a healthcare worker with PCR-confirmed SARS-CoV-2 infection or an uninfected control (not recorded which). The CDR3 runs from the conserved cysteine through the conserved F or W.

v_gene	CDR3aa
TRBV27	CASARVRGTEAFF
TRBV28	CASSLQYNEQFF
TRBV6-2/TRBV6-3	CASSYLGAGEQYF
TRBV7-9	CASSASYQETQYF
TRBV7-7	CASSLEGGVYNEQFF
TRBV27	CASSLERWNEQFF
TRBV9	CASSVEPSGSADTQYF
TRBV27	CASSFIAQDGPLNIQYF
TRBV6-5	CATSNGGTAQETQYF
TRBV7-3	CASSLGAGLYNEQFF
TRBV27	CASSPQGLAGQETQYF
TRBV12-3/TRBV12-4	CASSSPRRGYGYTF
TRBV4-2	CASSGGDSYNEQFF
TRBV12-3/TRBV12-4	CASTGTSPTGELFF
TRBV10-3	CAISPEQAGGSCEQYF
TRBV12-3/TRBV12-4	CASSTFGVEQYF
TRBV20-1	CSARVAQGTIYEQYF
TRBV7-3	CASSLNQNSYNEQFF
TRBV20-1	CSARDFLTAGQPQHF
TRBV9	CASSVGLGTGFRELFF
TRBV20-1	CSASPTGYFYEQYF
TRBV6-6	CASSWSGEEQYF
TRBV24-1	CATSDPSWGYTF
TRBV7-8	CASSPRQIQETQYF
TRBV18	CASSPKGLAGGSYNEQFF
TRBV10-3	CAIMSGGGADTQYF
TRBV11-2	CAIGGTYEQYF
TRBV12-3/TRBV12-4	CASSPSVVYEQYF
TRBV29-1	CSASRPGPYEQYF
TRBV2	CASTRSGARSDTQYF
TRBV12-3/TRBV12-4	CASTLSGANVLTF
TRBV2	CATDSPLSF
TRBV3-1	CASSQGQGIYEQYF
TRBV20-1	CSASWGQPQHF
TRBV20-1	CSAFRADTQYF
TRBV19	CASTSGRTQYF